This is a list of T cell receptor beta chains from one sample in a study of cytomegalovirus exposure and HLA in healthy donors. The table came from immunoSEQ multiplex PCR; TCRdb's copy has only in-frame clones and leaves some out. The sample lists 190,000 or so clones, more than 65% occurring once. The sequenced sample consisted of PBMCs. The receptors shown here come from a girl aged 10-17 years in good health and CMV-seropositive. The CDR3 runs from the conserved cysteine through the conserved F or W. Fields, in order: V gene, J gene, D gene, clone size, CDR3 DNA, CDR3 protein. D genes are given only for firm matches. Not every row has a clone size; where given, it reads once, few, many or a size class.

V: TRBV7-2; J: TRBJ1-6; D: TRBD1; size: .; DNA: TGTGCCAGCAGCTCGCGGACAGGTGACGGCTCCTATAATTCACCCCTCCACTTT; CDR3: CASSSRTGDGSYNSPLHF
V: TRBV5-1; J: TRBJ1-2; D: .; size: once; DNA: TGCGCCAGCAGCTTGGTTTCGGGGGAAAACTATGGCTACACCTTC; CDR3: CASSLVSGENYGYTF
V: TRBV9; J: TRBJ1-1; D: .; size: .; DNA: TGTGCCAGCGGGGGGGTCTACACGGGTGAAGCTTTCTTT; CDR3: CASGGVYTGEAFF
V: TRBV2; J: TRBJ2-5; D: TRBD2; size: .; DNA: TGTGCCAGCAGTGCCTTGTGGGGGGGGGAGACCCAGTACTTC; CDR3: CASSALWGGETQYF
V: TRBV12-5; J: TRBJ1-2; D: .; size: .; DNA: TGTGCTAGTGGTTTGCCTCCGGGACTATCCGATGGCTACACCTTC; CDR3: CASGLPPGLSDGYTF
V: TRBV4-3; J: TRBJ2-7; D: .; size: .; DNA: TGCGCCAGCAGCCAAGATCAGGGCGCCGAGCAGTACTTC; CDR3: CASSQDQGAEQYF
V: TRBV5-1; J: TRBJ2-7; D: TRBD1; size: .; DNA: TGCGCCAGCAGCTCCGAAGGACAGGGGGCCTACGAGCAGTACTTC; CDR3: CASSSEGQGAYEQYF
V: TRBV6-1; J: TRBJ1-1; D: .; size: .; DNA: TGTGCCAGCAATAGACAGGCCATGAACACTGAAGCTTTCTTT; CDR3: CASNRQAMNTEAFF
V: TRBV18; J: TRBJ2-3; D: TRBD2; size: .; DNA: TGTGCCAGCTCACGTAGCGGGGTATCAGATACGCAGTATTTT; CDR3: CASSRSGVSDTQYF
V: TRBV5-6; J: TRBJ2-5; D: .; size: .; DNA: TGTGCCAGCAGCCCTACAGGGCCCAACCAAGAGACCCAGTACTTC; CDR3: CASSPTGPNQETQYF